This T cell receptor beta chain was sequenced for a study of cytomegalovirus exposure and HLA in healthy donors. The CDR3 length is 14 residues. Looked up from germline, CDR1 is LGHNA and CDR2 is YNFKEQ. Between the trimmed V and J ends, which lost 4 bases and 0 bases, there was a span of 7 bases. In the PCR, 60 Vbeta and 13 Jbeta primers were used. The protocol was immunoSEQ multiplex PCR, while the TCRdb copy is restricted to in-frame clones and leaves out a portion. This table holds around 210,000 clones. As concerns this clone: What it recognizes is unknown.

Overall study results and limits: Through in vitro validation, a few CMV-associated chains were shown to be specific for CMV antigens. Researchers catalogued under 200 TCR beta chains as cytomegalovirus-associated.

The material sequenced was PBMCs. This receptor was taken from a girl aged 2-10 years in good health and CMV-seropositive. The rearrangement uses TRBV4-2 and TRBJ1-3; perhaps TRBD1 as D (6 bases). The CDR3 region has the DNA TGTGCCAGCAGCCGGACAGACTCTGGAAACACCATATATTTT. Its translation is CASSRTDSGNTIYF.